This TCR beta chain was obtained from a study of cytomegalovirus exposure and HLA in healthy donors. Study results and caveats: TCR beta chains associated with HLA were, in a later analysis, more clonally expanded than equally common others. Analysis was carried out at a later point, and it linked a missense DCLRE1C variant to TCR beta V- and J-gene trimming. What TCR beta sequences reportedly achieved was accurate prediction of HLA-A and HLA-B alleles in most subjects. Researchers had no immune exposure information except CMV serostatus available.

For this clone: The antigen is undetermined.

It was with 60 Vbeta and 13 Jbeta primers that the PCR ran. Libraries were prepared by immunoSEQ multiplex PCR; TCRdb keeps only in-frame clonotypes and omits some of them. The sample holds 110,000 to 150,000 clones, over 70% seen once. The receptor was isolated from a man in his forties in good health and CMV-seronegative. Sequencing was done on a sample of PBMCs.

The CDR3 here is CASRTTSGGAMEQYF. The CDR3 DNA sequence: TGTGCCAGCAGGACGACTAGCGGGGGGGCCATGGAGCAGTACTTC. The chain couples TRBV28 to TRBJ2-7; 14 bases line up with TRBD2. Germline V gene sequence: CDR1 MDHEN, CDR2 SYDVKM. Trimming cost V 6 bases and J 7 bases; bases outside gene matches: 8. The CDR3 is 15 amino acids.